Listed below are T cell receptor beta chains from one sample, sequenced in a study of STAT5B mutations in CD4+ large granular lymphocyte leukemia. Sequencing was performed with immunoSEQ multiplex PCR; in TCRdb, only in-frame clones are kept and a portion is missing. The table shows around 30,000 clones, with about three quarters occurring only once. The specimen was CD4+ T cells from blood buffy coats. Receptors were obtained from a human donor in good health. Each CDR3 is given with its conserved first and last residue. A D gene is named only where the DNA matches it firmly. The listing skips clone size in some rows; elsewhere it reads once, few, many or a size class.

clone size	V gene	J gene	D gene	CDR3 DNA	CDR3 protein
NA	TRBV19	TRBJ1-1	NA	TGTGCCAGTAGTATCGGGCAGGGTGAAGCTTTCTTT	CASSIGQGEAFF
NA	TRBV11-2	TRBJ2-7	NA	TGTGCCAGCAGCTTAGTAGGGCAGAACGAGCAGTACTTC	CASSLVGQNEQYF
NA	TRBV6-5	TRBJ2-7	TRBD2	TGTGCCACTCGAGGGGAGGGTCTCTACGAGCAGTACTTC	CATRGEGLYEQYF
NA	TRBV11-2	TRBJ1-3	TRBD1	TGTGCCAGCAGCTTAAGGACAGGGGGTCCGAACACCATATATTTT	CASSLRTGGPNTIYF
NA	TRBV2	TRBJ2-1	TRBD1	TGTGCCAGCGGTCGAACAGGGGGGTCCTACAATGAGCAGTTCTTC	CASGRTGGSYNEQFF
NA	TRBV2	TRBJ2-1	NA	TGTGCCAGCTTTCTGGGGGGTGAGCAGTTCTTC	CASFLGGEQFF
NA	TRBV6-4	TRBJ1-4	NA	TGTGCCAGCAGCCAAGATTTTAATGAAAAACTGTTTTTT	CASSQDFNEKLFF
NA	TRBV18	TRBJ1-1	NA	TGTGCCAGCTCACCTGAGGCAGGGACGAACACTGAAGCTTTCTTT	CASSPEAGTNTEAFF
NA	TRBV9	TRBJ1-1	TRBD1	TGTGCCAGCAGCGCCCGGACAGGGGGCGCGGCTGAAGCTTTCTTT	CASSARTGGAAEAFF
few	TRBV5-5	TRBJ2-2	NA	TGTGCCAGCAGCCTCGGACAGAACACCGGGGAGCTGTTTTTT	CASSLGQNTGELFF
once	TRBV10-3	TRBJ2-1	TRBD1	TGTGCCATCAGTGCCGGACAGGGGAACAATGAGCAGTTCTTC	CAISAGQGNNEQFF
NA	TRBV10-1	TRBJ1-2	NA	TGCGCCAGCAGTCCCCGAGGAACGCTCTATGGCTACACCTTC	CASSPRGTLYGYTF
NA	TRBV5-4	TRBJ1-4	NA	TGTGCCAGCAGCTTGGGACAGTTTAATGAAAAACTGTTTTTT	CASSLGQFNEKLFF
few	TRBV30	TRBJ1-2	NA	TGTGCCTGGAACAGAGCTAACTATGGCTACACCTTC	CAWNRANYGYTF
NA	TRBV7-9	TRBJ1-5	NA	TGTGCCAGCAGCTTAGCCAAGAATCAGCCCCAGCATTTT	CASSLAKNQPQHF